These 6 T cell receptor beta chains originate from one sample sequenced in a study of vaccination effects on CD4 cells after COVID-19. TCRdb's copy holds only in-frame clones and misses some; the assay was immunoSEQ multiplex PCR. Found here are roughly 25,000 clones, 65% to 85% of them singletons; the top ten hold approximately 21%. Their specific antigens are unknown. Peptide-pool stimulation followed by sequencing identified expanded antigen-specific CD4+ clonotypes in the ViraFEST assay. Following culture for approximately ten days, CD4+ T cells were isolated. From March to December 2020, the person had a SARS-CoV-2 infection that was confirmed by PCR. Sequencing was performed on CD4+ T cells from PBMCs cultured with HCoV-NL63 spike peptides, taken before COVID-19 vaccination. These TCRs come from a human donor who had a prior SARS-CoV-2 infection.

The chain is built from TRBV11-2 and TRBJ2-7, with D maybe TRBD2 (6 bases). Germline V lookup: CDR1 SGHAT, CDR2 FQNNGV. The CDR3 length is 13 residues. Trimming left V 6 bases short and J 6 bases short, with 15 bases between. CDR3 coding DNA: TGTGCCAGCAGGCTAGCGTCTGGGGCCGAGCAGTACTTC. This gives the protein CASRLASGAEQYF.

The V gene is TRBV10-3, the J gene TRBJ2-5, with D possibly TRBD2 on 5 matching bases. V shed 3 bases and J shed 5 bases, with 13 bases lying between them. The length of the CDR3 is 14 residues. CDR1 ENHRY and CDR2 SYGVKD come from the germline V gene. The CDR3 region has the DNA TGTGCCATCAGTGAAAATACGAGAGGGGAGACCCAGTACTTC. Its translation: CAISENTRGETQYF.

This rearrangement joins TRBV5-1 to TRBJ1-1; TRBD1 aligns across 8 bases. V lost 3 bases and J lost 3; bases outside the gene matches: 4. CDR3 size: 14 residues. CDR1 SGHRS and CDR2 YFSETQ come from the germline V gene. The DNA of the CDR3 is TGCGCCAGCAGCTGGGCAGGGGGCCACACTGAAGCTTTCTTT. Its protein is CASSWAGGHTEAFF. Combining the CDR3 with reference TRBV5-1 and TRBJ1-1 gives the whole variable domain KAGVTQTPRYLIKTRGQQVTLSCSPISGHRSVSWYQQTPGQGLQFLFEYFSETQRNKGNFPGRFSGRQFSNSRSEMNVSTLELGDSALYLCASSWAGGHTEAFFGQGTRLTVV.

The CDR3 is CASSFDGTSGRGAQYF. CDR3 nucleotides: TGCGCCAGCAGCTTCGATGGGACTAGCGGGAGGGGGGCCCAGTACTTC. The chain carries TRBV5-1 and TRBJ2-5, with 16 positions matching TRBD2. Looked up from germline, CDR1 is SGHRS and CDR2 is YFSETQ. The V segment lost 2 bases and the J segment 9 bases; nucleotides outside the gene matches: 7. The CDR3 runs to 16 residues.

V gene TRBV12-3 or TRBV12-4 combines with J gene TRBJ1-1; unclear D gene. Deletions cut 3 bases from V and 1 base from J, with 3 bases between. The CDR3 extends over 12 amino acids. CDR3 sequence reads: CASSFGNTEAFF. The CDR3 nucleotides read TGTGCCAGCAGTTTTGGGAACACTGAAGCTTTCTTT.

J is TRBJ2-2 and V is TRBV11-2; D unclear. CDR1 is SGHAT and CDR2 is FQNNGV in the germline V gene. The CDR3 loop spans 17 amino acids. With 0 bases removed from V and 4 bases from J, the gap between germline ends came to 15 bases. DNA for the CDR3: TGTGCCAGCAGCTTAGATCCGAGTAGCACTATCACCGGGGAGCTGTTTTTT. Protein sequence: CASSLDPSSTITGELFF.